This TCR beta chain appears in the sequencing data of a study of quantifying T cell responses using KT2 cells. The overall study: RNA was reverse transcribed with TCR alpha and beta constant-region primers.

V shed 4 bases and J shed 0 bases, with 16 bases lying between them. This CDR3 spans 17 amino acids. This clonotype was recorded at least ten times. The target antigen is unknown. Broader study findings: KT2 sequences were detected down to about one KT2 cell per 100,000 PBMC.

Each cDNA got a UMI-containing oligo ligated at its 3' end. An equimolar mix of RC1.1 and RC1.2 primed the beta chain across TRBC1 and TRBC2. TCRdb recomputed calls from the UMI-ligation and nested PCR reads with MiXCR, one row per CDR3 protein. The table lists 25,000 to 35,000 distinct CDR3 sequences, 7.3% of them singletons. KT2, a clone with a known TCR, was spiked into unfractionated PBMC. KT2 cells were mixed with fixed PBMC numbers at varying ratios. Sequencing was carried out using PBMCs spiked with cells of the T cell clone KT2. This TCR derives from a human donor. V gene TRBV23-1 combines with J gene TRBJ1-3; D is perhaps TRBD1 (6 bases). TRBV23-1 counts as an open reading frame of uncertain function. The CDR3 DNA sequence: TGCGCCAGCAGTCTTAACCGGGACATCATCTCTGGAAACACCATATATTTT. Translating gives CASSLNRDIISGNTIYF.